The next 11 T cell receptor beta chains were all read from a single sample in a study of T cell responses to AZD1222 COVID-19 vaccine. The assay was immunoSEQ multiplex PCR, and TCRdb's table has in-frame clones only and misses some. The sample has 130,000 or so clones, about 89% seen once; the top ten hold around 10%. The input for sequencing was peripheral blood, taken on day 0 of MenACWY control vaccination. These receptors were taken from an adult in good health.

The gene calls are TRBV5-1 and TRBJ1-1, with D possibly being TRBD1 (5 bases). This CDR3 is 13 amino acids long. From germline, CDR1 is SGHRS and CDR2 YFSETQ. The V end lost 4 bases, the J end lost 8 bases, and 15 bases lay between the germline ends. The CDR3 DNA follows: TGCGCCAGCAGCGCTAGCGGTCAGGGAGAAGCTTTCTTT. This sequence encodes CASSASGQGEAFF.

CDR3 residues: CASSFVYPSGSGTYNEQFF. DNA of the CDR3: TGTGCCAGCAGTTTTGTATATCCTAGCGGGAGTGGAACCTACAATGAGCAGTTCTTC. The chain joins TRBV28 to TRBJ2-1; 10 bases fit TRBD2. V was pared by 3 bases and J by 2 bases, with 13 bases of the junction left unmatched. CDR3 length equals 19 residues. CDR1 MDHEN and CDR2 SYDVKM come from the germline V gene.

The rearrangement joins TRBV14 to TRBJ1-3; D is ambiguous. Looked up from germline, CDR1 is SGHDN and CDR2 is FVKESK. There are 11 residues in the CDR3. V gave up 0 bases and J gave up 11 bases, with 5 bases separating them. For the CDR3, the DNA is TGTGCCAGCAGCCAAGATTGGTCCATATATTTT. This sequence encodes CASSQDWSIYF.

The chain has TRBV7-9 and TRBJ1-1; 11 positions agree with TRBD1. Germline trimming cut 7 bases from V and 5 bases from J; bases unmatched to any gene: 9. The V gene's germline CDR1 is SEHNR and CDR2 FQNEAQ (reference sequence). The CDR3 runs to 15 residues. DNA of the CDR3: TGTGCCAGCACAGGACAGGGGGCGGGATGGACTGAAGCTTTCTTT. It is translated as CASTGQGAGWTEAFF.

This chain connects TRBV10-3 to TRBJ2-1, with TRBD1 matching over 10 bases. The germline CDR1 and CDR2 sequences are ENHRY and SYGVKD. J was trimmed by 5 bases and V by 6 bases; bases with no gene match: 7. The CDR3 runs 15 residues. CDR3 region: CAIRGDRGIDNEQFF. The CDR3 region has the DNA TGTGCCATCAGAGGGGACAGGGGAATCGACAATGAGCAGTTCTTC.

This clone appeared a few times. CDR3 in amino acids: CASSDFQTSPSTDTQYF. The DNA for the CDR3 is TGTGCCAGCAGTGATTTCCAGACATCCCCTAGCACAGATACGCAGTATTTT. V is TRBV6-1 and J is TRBJ2-3; unclear D gene. Trimming took 3 bases from V and 0 from J, leaving 16 bases between them. Per germline, CDR1 MNHNS and CDR2 SASEGT. The CDR3 extends over 17 amino acids.

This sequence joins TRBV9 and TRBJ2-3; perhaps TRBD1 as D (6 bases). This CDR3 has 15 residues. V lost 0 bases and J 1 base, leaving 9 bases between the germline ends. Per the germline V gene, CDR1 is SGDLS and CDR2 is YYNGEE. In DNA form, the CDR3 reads TGTGCCAGCAGCGTAGGGGCAGGGGGCACAGATACGCAGTATTTT. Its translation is CASSVGAGGTDTQYF.

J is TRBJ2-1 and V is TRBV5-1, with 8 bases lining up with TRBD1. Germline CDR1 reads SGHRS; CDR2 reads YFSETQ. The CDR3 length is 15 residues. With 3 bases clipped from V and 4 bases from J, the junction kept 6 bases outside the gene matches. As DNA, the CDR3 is TGCGCCAGCAGCTCTCCCGGGACAGGTTACAATGAGCAGTTCTTC. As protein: CASSSPGTGYNEQFF.

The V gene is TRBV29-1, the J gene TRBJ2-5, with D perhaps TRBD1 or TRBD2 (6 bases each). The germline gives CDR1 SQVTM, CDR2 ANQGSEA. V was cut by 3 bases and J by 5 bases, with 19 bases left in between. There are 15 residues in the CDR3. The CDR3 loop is CSVELGRGRPETQYF. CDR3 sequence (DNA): TGCAGCGTTGAGTTAGGTCGGGGGCGCCCGGAGACCCAGTACTTC.

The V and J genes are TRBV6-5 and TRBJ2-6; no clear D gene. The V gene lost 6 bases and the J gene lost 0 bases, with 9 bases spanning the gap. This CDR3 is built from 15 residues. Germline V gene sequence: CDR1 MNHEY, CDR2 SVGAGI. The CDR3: CASSARLSGANVLTF. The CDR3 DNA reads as TGTGCCAGCAGCGCTAGGCTCTCTGGGGCCAACGTCCTGACTTTC.

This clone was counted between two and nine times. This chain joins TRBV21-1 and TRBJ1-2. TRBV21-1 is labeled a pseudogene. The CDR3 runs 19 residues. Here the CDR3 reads CASTFLYGGQQDRHYGYTF. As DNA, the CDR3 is TGTGCCAGCACCTTCCTTTACGGGGGGCAACAGGACAGGCACTATGGCTACACCTTC.